This T cell receptor (beta chain) came from a study of cytomegalovirus exposure and HLA in healthy donors. The study's findings and limits: Several of the most significant clusters were apparently associated with common viral pathogens in a later analysis. The authors later linked a missense DCLRE1C variant to TCR beta V- and J-gene trimming. The authors judged a highly shared variant cluster likely a sequencing artifact.

PCR was performed using 60 Vbeta and 13 Jbeta primers. The method was immunoSEQ multiplex PCR; TCRdb's version includes in-frame clones alone and lacks a portion of them. The sample contains hundreds of thousands of clones, about 89% of which appear only once. A note on this clone: Antigen unknown.

V shed 1 base and J shed 3 bases, with 13 bases lying between them. Germline V CDR1 and CDR2: MGHRA, YSYEKL. CDR3 length: 15 residues. The rearrangement links TRBV4-1 to TRBJ2-7; no reliable D call. The sample consisted of PBMCs. The TCR comes from a woman younger than 30 in good health and CMV-seronegative. In DNA form, the CDR3 reads TGCGCCAGCAGCCAAGGGTCGTACAGCTACTACGAGCAGTACTTC. The encoded protein is CASSQGSYSYYEQYF.